This T cell receptor beta chain was retrieved from a study of cytomegalovirus exposure and HLA in healthy donors. Study outcomes and limitations: Published work reported that the classifier diagnosed cytomegalovirus status with high specificity and sensitivity.

Using immunoSEQ multiplex PCR, the repertoire was profiled, and TCRdb retains in-frame clones only, with some absent. The sample lists fewer than 120,000 clones; 88% were seen once. The germline V gene encodes CDR1 MRHNA and CDR2 SNTAGT. CDR3 length equals 19 residues. Unmatched junction bases numbered 14, after V lost 5 bases and J lost 4 bases. In regard to this clone: Its antigen is unknown.

The chain recombines TRBV6-4 with TRBJ2-1; TRBD2 aligns across 13 bases. Sequenced sample: PBMCs. This TCR came from a woman aged 25-40 years in good health and CMV-seropositive. CDR3 protein: CASSPMGGTSGISYNEQFF. The CDR3 DNA sequence: TGTGCCAGCAGTCCCATGGGGGGGACTAGCGGGATTTCGTACAATGAGCAGTTCTTC.